The rows below give T cell receptor beta chains drawn from one sample of a study of shared clonotypes between healthy human individuals. The repertoire was sequenced with immunoSEQ multiplex PCR; TCRdb's copy has only in-frame clones and lacks some. Here the sample spans a few million clones, more than 85% being singletons. Specimen: naive CD4+ T cells from PBMCs. The receptors were sampled from a man between 18 and 35 years old in good health. Some clones in this sample may be carry-over from other donors' samples. Both conserved end residues are trimmed from each CDR3. Expanded clones get a size class; other rows say once, few or many, or leave the size out.

CDR3aa: ASSLHGRGDTQY
v_gene: TRBV7-9
abundance: NA
j_gene: TRBJ2-3

CDR3aa: ASSLSDRVTEAF
v_gene: TRBV27
abundance: NA
j_gene: TRBJ1-1

CDR3aa: ASSLRRGYEQY
v_gene: TRBV11-1
abundance: NA
j_gene: TRBJ2-7

CDR3aa: SVWTGAGSEAF
v_gene: TRBV29-1
abundance: NA
j_gene: TRBJ1-1

CDR3aa: ASSPDFDHEQF
v_gene: TRBV7-9
abundance: NA
j_gene: TRBJ2-1

CDR3aa: ATTKADRSSDEQF
v_gene: TRBV6-5
abundance: NA
j_gene: TRBJ2-1

CDR3aa: ASRATGGYTGELF
v_gene: TRBV2
abundance: NA
j_gene: TRBJ2-2

CDR3aa: ASSPRRLTNTGELF
v_gene: TRBV7-6
abundance: NA
j_gene: TRBJ2-2

CDR3aa: ASRALGTNTEAF
v_gene: TRBV19
abundance: NA
j_gene: TRBJ1-1

CDR3aa: ASSLFSGDEQF
v_gene: TRBV7-6
abundance: NA
j_gene: TRBJ2-1

CDR3aa: ASSFLAASSYNEQF
v_gene: TRBV5-1
abundance: NA
j_gene: TRBJ2-1

CDR3aa: ATGLAGQGQETQY
v_gene: TRBV15
abundance: once
j_gene: TRBJ2-5

CDR3aa: ASTWGSGRADTQY
v_gene: TRBV5-4
abundance: NA
j_gene: TRBJ2-3

CDR3aa: ASSYPGTGNTGELF
v_gene: TRBV6-6
abundance: NA
j_gene: TRBJ2-2

CDR3aa: ASSLRTESYEQY
v_gene: TRBV5-1
abundance: NA
j_gene: TRBJ2-7

CDR3aa: ASSRTGAVLSYNEQF
v_gene: TRBV7-3
abundance: NA
j_gene: TRBJ2-1

CDR3aa: ASRTGLAGLYNEQF
v_gene: TRBV5-4
abundance: NA
j_gene: TRBJ2-1

CDR3aa: ASSYGQGLNEQY
v_gene: TRBV6-5
abundance: NA
j_gene: TRBJ2-7

CDR3aa: ASGDHTGELF
v_gene: TRBV10-1
abundance: NA
j_gene: TRBJ2-2

CDR3aa: ASTISPGQGTPQGTQY
v_gene: TRBV28
abundance: NA
j_gene: TRBJ2-3

CDR3aa: ASSVGLASYVEQY
v_gene: TRBV9
abundance: NA
j_gene: TRBJ2-7

CDR3aa: ASSTELAGRTGELF
v_gene: TRBV7-9
abundance: NA
j_gene: TRBJ2-2

CDR3aa: SVESGIQTQY
v_gene: TRBV29-1
abundance: NA
j_gene: TRBJ2-5

CDR3aa: ASSFGGGGNTGELF
v_gene: TRBV5-1
abundance: NA
j_gene: TRBJ2-2

CDR3aa: ASSQQESSYNEQF
v_gene: TRBV23-1
abundance: NA
j_gene: TRBJ2-1

CDR3aa: ASSMGLGVYEQF
v_gene: TRBV19
abundance: NA
j_gene: TRBJ2-1

CDR3aa: ATSSGGGGTEAF
v_gene: TRBV15
abundance: NA
j_gene: TRBJ1-1

CDR3aa: ASSLGQGLTYGYT
v_gene: TRBV7-2
abundance: NA
j_gene: TRBJ1-2

CDR3aa: SVTPRGQGTEAF
v_gene: TRBV29-1
abundance: NA
j_gene: TRBJ1-1

CDR3aa: ASSLTAQETQY
v_gene: TRBV11-3
abundance: NA
j_gene: TRBJ2-5

CDR3aa: ASSFPGETQY
v_gene: TRBV7-8
abundance: NA
j_gene: TRBJ2-5

CDR3aa: ASSLGGTNEETQY
v_gene: TRBV5-4
abundance: NA
j_gene: TRBJ2-5

CDR3aa: ASSLGAGTPSTDTQY
v_gene: TRBV13
abundance: NA
j_gene: TRBJ2-3

CDR3aa: AGGDSGNTIY
v_gene: TRBV6-1
abundance: NA
j_gene: TRBJ1-3

CDR3aa: ASSLAETQY
v_gene: TRBV7-9
abundance: NA
j_gene: TRBJ2-5

CDR3aa: ASISLVGGRNYGYT
v_gene: TRBV27
abundance: NA
j_gene: TRBJ1-2

CDR3aa: ASSRNSDNEQF
v_gene: TRBV7-9
abundance: NA
j_gene: TRBJ2-1

CDR3aa: ASSPGAGFSYEQY
v_gene: TRBV5-1
abundance: NA
j_gene: TRBJ2-7

CDR3aa: ASSLSGGGTEAF
v_gene: TRBV28
abundance: NA
j_gene: TRBJ1-1

CDR3aa: ASSYGLAVYNEQF
v_gene: TRBV6-5
abundance: NA
j_gene: TRBJ2-1

CDR3aa: ASSPGTSGSEQF
v_gene: TRBV7-3
abundance: NA
j_gene: TRBJ2-1

CDR3aa: ASRVVDRDNGELF
v_gene: TRBV10-2
abundance: NA
j_gene: TRBJ2-2

CDR3aa: ASSDFLGREQF
v_gene: TRBV2
abundance: NA
j_gene: TRBJ2-1

CDR3aa: ASSQETPSRQETQY
v_gene: TRBV4-1
abundance: NA
j_gene: TRBJ2-5

CDR3aa: ASTRTGSDTGELF
v_gene: TRBV5-1
abundance: NA
j_gene: TRBJ2-2

CDR3aa: ASSLLGQETQY
v_gene: TRBV5-1
abundance: NA
j_gene: TRBJ2-5

CDR3aa: ASSLQGPTGEQY
v_gene: TRBV5-1
abundance: once
j_gene: TRBJ2-7

CDR3aa: ASSPAQMNTEAF
v_gene: TRBV18
abundance: NA
j_gene: TRBJ1-1

CDR3aa: ASSVERTGVTYNEQF
v_gene: TRBV27
abundance: NA
j_gene: TRBJ2-1

CDR3aa: ASSLEGRVGGYT
v_gene: TRBV7-3
abundance: NA
j_gene: TRBJ1-2

CDR3aa: ASSLALREFLF
v_gene: TRBV7-2
abundance: NA
j_gene: TRBJ2-1

CDR3aa: AWSVTRGLGRYQETQY
v_gene: TRBV30
abundance: NA
j_gene: TRBJ2-5